The 19 T cell receptor beta chains below all came from one sample that was sequenced in a study of cytomegalovirus exposure and HLA in healthy donors. PCR used 60 Vbeta primers and 13 Jbeta primers. The repertoire was sequenced with immunoSEQ multiplex PCR; TCRdb's copy has only in-frame clones and lacks some. The data show about 160,000 clones, over 60% seen once. The specimen sequenced was PBMCs. The receptor source for this set is a female donor in good health and CMV-seronegative.

The chain has TRBV7-9 and TRBJ2-1; tentatively, D is TRBD2 (5 bases). The CDR3 sequence is 15 residues long. V was pared by 3 bases and J by 4 bases, with 13 bases between. In germline, CDR1 is SEHNR, CDR2 FQNEAQ (reference sequence). The CDR3 DNA is TGTGCCAGCAGCTTTGGGGAGCCGTCGTACAATGAGCAGTTCTTC. Protein product: CASSFGEPSYNEQFF.

The CDR3 is CASSLGGASGINEQFF. The DNA of the CDR3 is TGCGCCAGCAGCTTGGGGGGGGCTAGCGGCATCAATGAGCAGTTCTTC. This sequence joins TRBV5-1 and TRBJ2-1; a possible D gene is TRBD2 (7 bases). Deletions cut 0 bases from V and 6 bases from J, with 16 bases between. The CDR3 contains 16 residues. Germline CDR1 is SGHRS and CDR2 is YFSETQ.

This clone was counted a single time. The V call is TRBV4-2, the J call TRBJ2-1; 11 bases fit TRBD2. The J segment lost 5 bases and the V segment lost 4 bases, leaving 7 bases of the junction unmatched. The CDR3 sequence is 16 residues long. Germline V gene lookup returns CDR1 LGHNA and CDR2 YNFKEQ. The CDR3 DNA sequence: TGTGCCAGCAGCCCAGTGGGACTAGCGGCCCACAATGAGCAGTTCTTC. It yields the protein CASSPVGLAAHNEQFF.

The chain couples TRBV7-2 to TRBJ2-7, with D perhaps TRBD2 (5 bases). The V end was cut by 6 bases, the J end by 6 bases, with 9 bases between. CDR3 length: 11 amino acids. Germline V gene sequence: CDR1 SGHTA, CDR2 FQGNSA. CDR3 loop: CASRWESEQYF. CDR3 DNA sequence: TGTGCCAGCAGGTGGGAGAGCGAGCAGTACTTC.

This clone has a single count. The chain employs TRBV27 and TRBJ2-1; 7 positions agree with TRBD1. Per the germline V gene, CDR1 is MNHEY and CDR2 is SMNVEV (reference sequence). The junction had 21 bases not matched to a gene; V was cut back by 5 bases and J by 8 bases. This CDR3 is built from 18 residues. In DNA, the CDR3 is TGTGCCAGCAGTCTCCGCTTGACAGGGAATTCAATAGTTGATGAGCAGTTCTTC. This translates into CASSLRLTGNSIVDEQFF.

The DNA for the CDR3 is TGTGCCAGCAGCGTTGATCTAGCGGCCGGGGCTGAGACCCAGTACTTC. Protein sequence: CASSVDLAAGAETQYF. The chain carries TRBV9 and TRBJ2-5; 7 bases fit TRBD2. V lost 2 bases and J lost 5; bases outside the gene matches: 12. Germline V gene data show CDR1 as SGDLS and CDR2 as YYNGEE. This CDR3 spans 16 amino acids.

The chain is built from TRBV4-2 and TRBJ2-3, with 12 bases fitting TRBD2. The CDR3 totals 21 residues. V was clipped by 4 bases and J by 0 bases; unmatched bases: 17. Germline V gene lookup returns CDR1 LGHNA and CDR2 YNFKEQ. The CDR3 bases are TGTGCCAGCAGCCCAGGACCCAGCGGATTACTAGCGGGGGGCAGCACAGATACGCAGTATTTT. As protein: CASSPGPSGLLAGGSTDTQYF.

The rearrangement joins TRBV6-5 to TRBJ1-2; the D is unclear. The CDR3 totals 14 residues. CDR1 is MNHEY and CDR2 is SVGAGI in the germline V gene. The ends were cut back, 5 bases at V and 2 bases at J, with 12 bases in the middle. The CDR3 loop reads CASSPSGRNYGYTF. In DNA, the CDR3 is TGTGCCAGCAGTCCTAGCGGACGGAACTATGGCTACACCTTC.

This clone was counted a single time. The chain links TRBV27 to TRBJ1-1, with D perhaps TRBD1 (6 bases). V shed 11 bases and J shed 6 bases, with 16 bases lying between them. The CDR3 consists of 12 residues. Germline V gene lookup returns CDR1 MNHEY and CDR2 SMNVEV (reference sequence). CDR3 bases: TGTGCCGACCCAGGGGTTGACCCTGAAGCTTTCTTT. Translating gives CADPGVDPEAFF.

There are a few counts of this clone. The chain carries TRBV28 and TRBJ2-1, with 12 bases aligning to TRBD2. The CDR3 runs to 17 residues. Germline V gives CDR1 MDHEN, CDR2 SYDVKM. The J segment lost 3 bases and the V segment lost 5 bases, leaving 8 bases of the junction unmatched. The CDR3: CASSPRGLAGHYNEQFF. In DNA, the CDR3 is TGTGCCAGCAGTCCCCGTGGACTAGCGGGACACTACAATGAGCAGTTCTTC.

The V call is TRBV6-5, the J call TRBJ2-3; 8 nucleotides align to TRBD2. The CDR3 consists of 15 residues. CDR1 is MNHEY, CDR2 SVGAGI, per germline. Trimming at V came to 10 bases and at J to 6 bases, leaving 15 bases not matched to a gene. CDR3 sequence reads: CATRVGGGPGDTQYF. In nucleotides, the CDR3 is TGTGCCACGAGAGTGGGCGGGGGGCCGGGGGATACGCAGTATTTT.

The chain couples TRBV19 to TRBJ1-1; 9 bases agree with TRBD1. There are 16 residues in the CDR3. J lost 0 bases, V lost 7 bases, and 9 bases had no gene match. Germline CDR1 LNHDA, CDR2 SQIVND (reference sequence). DNA of the CDR3: TGTGCCAGTACCCAACGGGGACAGGGTCTGAACACTGAAGCTTTCTTT. Protein: CASTQRGQGLNTEAFF.

CDR3 sequence reads: CASSYSAVGGSEQYF. CDR3 in DNA: TGTGCCAGCAGTTACTCAGCAGTTGGGGGGAGCGAGCAGTACTTC. The V and J genes are TRBV6-5 and TRBJ2-7, with D perhaps matching TRBD2 (6 bases). This CDR3 spans 15 amino acids. V lost 0 bases to trimming and J lost 6 bases, with 15 bases between them. CDR1 is MNHEY, CDR2 SVGAGI, per germline.

This rearrangement joins TRBV6-1 to TRBJ2-4; 8 nucleotides align to TRBD2. Losses at the gene ends were 2 bases for V and 1 base for J; bases not matched to a gene: 7. This CDR3 has 17 residues. The germline V gene has CDR1 MNHNS and CDR2 SASEGT. This CDR3 is CASSESRTSPAKNIQYF. In DNA form, the CDR3 reads TGTGCCAGCAGTGAAAGCAGGACTAGCCCGGCCAAAAACATTCAGTACTTC.

The chain combines TRBV6-5 with TRBJ1-2; a weak D match, TRBD1 (5 bases). This CDR3 is built from 16 residues. Germline loops: CDR1 MNHEY, CDR2 SVGAGI. V lost 2 bases to trimming and J lost 2 bases, with 15 bases between them. This chain's CDR3 is CASSYRGGTGNYGYTF. The CDR3 region has the DNA TGTGCCAGCAGTTACCGGGGAGGGACGGGGAACTATGGCTACACCTTC.

The gene calls are TRBV9 and TRBJ2-1, with D possibly being TRBD2 (5 bases). The CDR3 runs 16 residues. Trimming cost V 4 bases and J 5 bases, with 19 bases left between them. Germline V gene sequence: CDR1 SGDLS, CDR2 YYNGEE. In nucleotides, the CDR3 is TGTGCCAGCAGCCCGAGCTCTAGCATAGGTAACAATGAGCAGTTCTTC. Translating it yields CASSPSSSIGNNEQFF.

This rearrangement joins TRBV7-2 to TRBJ2-3; TRBD2 matches at 10 bases. Trimming at V came to 6 bases and at J to 3 bases, leaving 6 bases not matched to a gene. This CDR3 region has 15 residues. Germline lookup yields CDR1 SGHTA and CDR2 FQGNSA. Here the CDR3 reads CASRQRGGGTDTQYF. The CDR3, as DNA: TGTGCCAGCAGACAGCGGGGGGGAGGGACAGATACGCAGTATTTT.

This rearrangement joins TRBV7-2 to TRBJ1-2; TRBD1 matches 8 bases. With V trimmed by 5 bases and J by 1 base, 9 bases remained unmatched. The CDR3 spans 16 residues. Germline CDR1 and CDR2: SGHTA and FQGNSA. CDR3 sequence reads: CASSVYGTGFNYGYTF. The CDR3, as DNA: TGTGCCAGCAGCGTATACGGGACAGGATTTAACTATGGCTACACCTTC.

This chain connects TRBV6-6 to TRBJ2-2; the match to TRBD2 covers 9 bases. The CDR3 has 16 residues. The junction had 10 bases not matched to a gene; V was cut back by 5 bases and J by 6 bases. Germline V gene sequence: CDR1 MNHNY, CDR2 SVGAGI (reference sequence). For the CDR3, the DNA is TGTGCCAGCAGTACCCTAGCGGGGAACCTCCCCGGGGAGCTGTTTTTT. This translates into CASSTLAGNLPGELFF.